This paragraph covers one T cell receptor (beta chain) sequence. This entry belongs to a study of blood T cell repertoires in COVID-19. Grouping used clinical history reported by participants in a survey and questionnaire. The CDR3 extends over 14 amino acids. V lost 3 bases, J lost 5 bases, and 5 bases stayed unmatched. Germline-derived CDR1 and CDR2 are SGHNT and YYREEE (reference sequence). Libraries were prepared by immunoSEQ multiplex PCR; TCRdb keeps only in-frame clonotypes and omits some of them. The table has 250,000 or so clones, roughly 86% seen once; the top ten hold about 2.7%. The TCR was taken from a woman younger than 35 who had recovered from COVID-19. The material sequenced was PBMCs or T cells enriched from blood (not recorded which). The chain is built from TRBV5-4 and TRBJ2-1; TRBD2 matches at 7 bases. The chain's CDR3 is CASSSRGENNEQFF. CDR3 nucleotides: TGTGCCAGCAGCTCACGGGGGGAGAACAATGAGCAGTTCTTC. The variable domain in full, completed from reference TRBV5-4 and TRBJ2-1, reads ETGVTQSPTHLIKTRGQQVTLRCSSQSGHNTVSWYQQALGQGPQFIFQYYREEENGRGNFPPRFSGLQFPNYSSELNVNALELDDSALYLCASSSRGENNEQFFGPGTRLTVL.